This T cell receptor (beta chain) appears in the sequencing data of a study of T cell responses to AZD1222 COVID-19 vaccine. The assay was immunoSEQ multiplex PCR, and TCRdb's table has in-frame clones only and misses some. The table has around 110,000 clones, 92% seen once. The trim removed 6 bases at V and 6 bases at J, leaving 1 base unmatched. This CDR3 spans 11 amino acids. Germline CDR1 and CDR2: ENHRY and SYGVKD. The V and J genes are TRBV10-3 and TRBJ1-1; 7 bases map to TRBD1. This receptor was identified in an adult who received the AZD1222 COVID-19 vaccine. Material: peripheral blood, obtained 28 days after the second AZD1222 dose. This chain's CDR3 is CAIRTGPEAFF. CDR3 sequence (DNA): TGTGCCATCAGGACAGGGCCTGAAGCTTTCTTT.